These 21 T cell receptor beta chains originate from one sample sequenced in a study of blood T cell repertoires in COVID-19. TCRdb keeps only in-frame clones here, not all; method: immunoSEQ multiplex PCR. The data contain approximately 180,000 clones, approximately 92% of them singletons. Source material: PBMCs or T cells enriched from blood (not recorded which). These receptors came from a woman between 40 and 50 years old with acute COVID-19.

The V and J genes are TRBV28 and TRBJ2-5; D gene ambiguous. The germline V gene encodes CDR1 MDHEN and CDR2 SYDVKM. Trimming cost V 6 bases and J 3 bases, with 11 bases left between them. The CDR3 spans 13 residues. The CDR3 is CASSSGPKETQYF. Here the CDR3 DNA reads TGTGCCAGCAGCTCAGGCCCCAAAGAGACCCAGTACTTC.

This chain joins TRBV5-1 and TRBJ2-7; 7 nucleotides align to TRBD2. Germline loops: CDR1 SGHRS, CDR2 YFSETQ. This CDR3 is 15 amino acids long. V gave up 0 bases and J gave up 1 base; unmatched junction bases: 4. Here the CDR3 reads CASSLAWGGSYEQYF. The CDR3 coding sequence is TGCGCCAGCAGCTTGGCATGGGGGGGTTCCTACGAGCAGTACTTC.

V gene TRBV5-8 combines with J gene TRBJ2-2; 10 nucleotides line up with TRBD2. CDR3 size: 17 residues. Germline CDR1 SGHTS, CDR2 YDEGEE. The V gene end was trimmed by 0 bases and the J gene end by 2 bases; junction bases not matched to a gene: 4. CDR3 in DNA: TGTGCCAGCAGCTTGGAAGCGGGAGGGGACAACACCGGGGAGCTGTTTTTT. Translating gives CASSLEAGGDNTGELFF.

This sequence joins TRBV5-1 and TRBJ2-2; a possible D gene is TRBD2 (6 bases). The germline V gene encodes CDR1 SGHRS and CDR2 YFSETQ. Trimming cost V 4 bases and J 4 bases, with 14 bases left between them. The CDR3 extends over 15 amino acids. The CDR3 protein is CASSAAVGGTGELFF. The DNA for the CDR3 is TGCGCCAGCAGCGCCGCCGTCGGGGGCACCGGGGAGCTGTTTTTT. Complete variable domain (other parts from reference TRBV5-1 and TRBJ2-2): KAGVTQTPRYLIKTRGQQVTLSCSPISGHRSVSWYQQTPGQGLQFLFEYFSETQRNKGNFPGRFSGRQFSNSRSEMNVSTLELGDSALYLCASSAAVGGTGELFFGEGSRLTVL.

The chain carries TRBV30 and TRBJ2-5, with 7 nucleotides matching TRBD2. V trimming: 1 base; J trimming: 2 bases; junction bases outside the gene matches: 13. Looked up from germline, CDR1 is GTSNPN and CDR2 is SVGIG (reference sequence). The CDR3 length is 17 residues. In DNA form, the CDR3 reads TGTGCCTGGAGTGCCCCGAAGGAGCGGGATCGACAAGAGACCCAGTACTTC. It is translated as CAWSAPKERDRQETQYF. Complete variable domain (other parts from reference TRBV30 and TRBJ2-5): SQTIHQWPATLVQPVGSPLSLECTVEGTSNPNLYWYRQAAGRGLQLLFYSVGIGQISSEVPQNLSASRPQDRQFILSSKKLLLSDSGFYLCAWSAPKERDRQETQYFGPGTRLLVL.

The rearrangement links TRBV23-1 to TRBJ2-1; 7 bases are a match to TRBD1. TRBV23-1 is filed as an ORF, its function uncertain. V lost 9 bases to trimming and J lost 0 bases; unmatched junction nucleotides: 8. The CDR3 sequence is 15 residues long. In DNA, the CDR3 is TGCGCCAGGGGTACAGGGGCCCGCTCCTACAATGAGCAGTTCTTC. Protein sequence: CARGTGARSYNEQFF.

The V call is TRBV19, the J call TRBJ1-1; TRBD1 aligns across 7 bases. V lost 6 bases and J lost 8; bases outside the gene matches: 6. Germline CDR1 LNHDA, CDR2 SQIVND (reference sequence). CDR3 length: 12 residues. DNA for the CDR3: TGTGCCAGTAGACTAGGGGGCACGGAAGCTTTCTTT. It encodes CASRLGGTEAFF.

This clone showed up just a few times. The V call is TRBV30, the J call TRBJ2-7, with a tentative D call TRBD1 (6 bases). CDR1 is GTSNPN, CDR2 SVGIG, per germline (reference sequence). The CDR3 is 14 residues long. The V end lost 0 bases, the J end lost 0 bases, and 9 bases lay between the germline ends. This chain's CDR3 is CAWSVDSPSYEQYF. The CDR3 DNA reads as TGTGCCTGGAGTGTGGACAGTCCCTCCTACGAGCAGTACTTC. The variable domain in full, completed from reference TRBV30 and TRBJ2-7, reads SQTIHQWPATLVQPVGSPLSLECTVEGTSNPNLYWYRQAAGRGLQLLFYSVGIGQISSEVPQNLSASRPQDRQFILSSKKLLLSDSGFYLCAWSVDSPSYEQYFGPGTRLTVT.

The rearrangement links TRBV11-2 to TRBJ2-7; 8 bases line up with TRBD1. This CDR3 is 15 amino acids long. Germline values: CDR1 SGHAT, CDR2 FQNNGV. The V segment lost 1 base and the J segment 4 bases; nucleotides outside the gene matches: 6. The CDR3 loop is CASSLVGRGLYEQYF. The CDR3 DNA follows: TGTGCCAGCAGCTTAGTCGGCAGGGGGCTTTACGAGCAGTACTTC.

The chain is built from TRBV6-4 and TRBJ2-3, with D perhaps TRBD1 (5 bases). The germline CDR1 and CDR2 sequences are MRHNA and SNTAGT. CDR3 length: 13 amino acids. V lost 3 bases and J lost 1, with 5 bases in between. The CDR3 DNA reads as TGTGCCAGCAGTGAACAGGGCACAGATACGCAGTATTTT. Translated, it gives CASSEQGTDTQYF.

The rearrangement joins TRBV4-1 to TRBJ2-1; 8 positions match TRBD2. The CDR3 spans 17 residues. Germline values: CDR1 MGHRA, CDR2 YSYEKL. Trimming at V came to 6 bases and at J to 3 bases, leaving 13 bases not matched to a gene. The CDR3 loop reads CASSSRPAGEFYNEQFF. CDR3 in DNA: TGCGCCAGCAGTTCCCGTCCAGCGGGAGAGTTCTACAATGAGCAGTTCTTC.

This chain connects TRBV25-1 to TRBJ2-1; 10 positions agree with TRBD2. There are 14 residues in the CDR3. J gave up 12 bases and V 6 bases, and 11 bases lay outside the gene matches. Germline assignment: CDR1 MGHDK and CDR2 SYGVNS. The CDR3 DNA sequence: TGTGCCAGCAGGACCGGGACTAGCGTATCCGTGCAGTTCTTC. Translation gives CASRTGTSVSVQFF.

The chain links TRBV2 to TRBJ2-1; D ambiguous. Germline V lookup: CDR1 SNHLY, CDR2 FYNNEI. Trimming stripped 6 bases from V and 6 bases from J, with 12 bases between. The CDR3 has 13 amino acids. DNA for the CDR3: TGTGCCAGCAGACCTCCTGAGCGCAATGAGCAGTTCTTC. Protein: CASRPPERNEQFF. The complete variable domain, with remaining parts taken from reference TRBV2 and TRBJ2-1, reads EPEVTQTPSHQVTQMGQEVILRCVPISNHLYFYWYRQILGQKVEFLVSFYNNEISEKSEIFDDQFSVERPDGSNFTLKIRSTKLEDSAMYFCASRPPERNEQFFGPGTRLTVL.

This chain uses TRBV19 with TRBJ1-5; 9 nucleotides line up with TRBD1. The CDR3 totals 15 residues. The V gene end was trimmed by 5 bases and the J gene end by 7 bases; junction bases not matched to a gene: 9. Germline V CDR1 and CDR2: LNHDA, SQIVND (reference sequence). The DNA for the CDR3 is TGTGCCAGTAGTGGGCCGGGACAGGGTTCACAGCCCCAGCATTTT. Amino acid sequence: CASSGPGQGSQPQHF.

The V call is TRBV27, the J call TRBJ2-3; a possible D gene is TRBD1 (6 bases). Trimming cost V 3 bases and J 5 bases, with 18 bases left between them. Germline V gives CDR1 MNHEY, CDR2 SMNVEV (reference sequence). The CDR3 sequence is 16 residues long. For the CDR3, the DNA is TGTGCCAGCAGTTTGGATGGGGGCAGTTTTATAGATACGCAGTATTTT. The encoded protein is CASSLDGGSFIDTQYF.

The chain carries TRBV28 and TRBJ2-7; 12 bases match TRBD2. Unmatched junction bases numbered 6, after V lost 3 bases and J lost 6 bases. Germline lookup yields CDR1 MDHEN and CDR2 SYDVKM. The CDR3 is 15 amino acids. The chain's CDR3 is CASSFRLAGGREQYF. As DNA, the CDR3 is TGTGCCAGCAGTTTTAGGCTAGCGGGGGGGCGCGAGCAGTACTTC.

The chain couples TRBV30 to TRBJ2-7; 8 bases are shared with TRBD1. The CDR3 consists of 13 residues. Germline loops: CDR1 GTSNPN, CDR2 SVGIG (reference sequence). Losses at the gene ends were 5 bases for V and 4 bases for J; bases not matched to a gene: 7. Here the CDR3 DNA reads TGTGCCTGGCGAGGACAGGGCAGTTACGAGCAGTACTTC. It encodes CAWRGQGSYEQYF.

There are a few counts of this clone. This sequence joins TRBV6-1 and TRBJ1-1, with D perhaps TRBD1 (6 bases). V shed 0 bases and J shed 7 bases, with 12 bases lying between them. Per germline, CDR1 MNHNS and CDR2 SASEGT. The CDR3 runs 14 residues. The CDR3 DNA follows: TGTGCCAGCAGTGAAGCCCAGGGGTTGGTTGAAGCTTTCTTT. Translated: CASSEAQGLVEAFF.

The chain carries TRBV27 and TRBJ1-2; tentative D call: TRBD1 (6 bases). This CDR3 has 15 residues. V was cut by 4 bases and J by 2 bases, with 14 bases left in between. Germline V gene lookup returns CDR1 MNHEY and CDR2 SMNVEV (reference sequence). The CDR3 here is CASSSKTGPNYGYTF. The CDR3 DNA reads TGTGCCAGCAGTTCCAAGACAGGCCCGAACTATGGCTACACCTTC.

The rearrangement uses TRBV30 and TRBJ2-7; tentatively, D is TRBD2 (6 bases). The ends were cut back, 7 bases at V and 1 base at J, with 8 bases in the middle. CDR3 size: 11 residues. Germline V gives CDR1 GTSNPN, CDR2 SVGIG (reference sequence). CDR3 amino acids: CAFAGSYEQYF. DNA for the CDR3: TGTGCCTTCGCGGGGTCCTACGAGCAGTACTTC.

The DNA of the CDR3 is TGCGCCAGCAGCTTAGGGGGACAGAACTCTGGAAACACCATATATTTT. Translated, it gives CASSLGGQNSGNTIYF. The chain has TRBV5-1 and TRBJ1-3; TRBD1 matches 7 bases. Germline trimming cut 2 bases from V and 0 bases from J; bases unmatched to any gene: 5. The germline V gene encodes CDR1 SGHRS and CDR2 YFSETQ. The CDR3 runs 16 residues. Together with reference TRBV5-1 and TRBJ1-3, the CDR3 gives the full variable domain: KAGVTQTPRYLIKTRGQQVTLSCSPISGHRSVSWYQQTPGQGLQFLFEYFSETQRNKGNFPGRFSGRQFSNSRSEMNVSTLELGDSALYLCASSLGGQNSGNTIYFGEGSWLTVV.